The T cell receptor (beta chain) described here comes from a study of regulatory T cells in long-lasting Graves disease. Study results and limitations: TCR diversity in persistent Graves' patients was below that of newly diagnosed ones.

Time point indicated: persistent/refractory GD, antithyroid drugs over 5 years with positive TRAb. The TCR library was prepared using RNA isolated from PBMCs. Criteria from the American Thyroid Association guidelines were applied to diagnose Graves' disease. Enrollment of patients was through an endocrinology department in Xi'an, China. In its sample, this clonotype was seen many times. Its antigen remains unidentified. In building TCR beta libraries, iRepertoire HTBI primers were used together with Arm-PCR of CDR3 regions. Original methodology: The samples yielded roughly 60 TRBV and 14 TRBJ segments. TCRdb processed the multiplex PCR reads anew with MiXCR; each CDR3 protein has one entry. The V and J calls reflect TCRdb's pipeline rather than the authors' work. Among about 400,000 distinct CDR3 sequences listed, about 20% were seen once. The length of the CDR3 is 13 residues. Germline CDR1 and CDR2: MDHEN and SYDVKM. Between the trimmed V and J ends, which lost 2 bases and 5 bases, there was a span of 9 bases.

The input for sequencing was peripheral blood mononuclear cells (PBMCs), taken when the disease was refractory, from a patient treated with antithyroid drugs. V and J are TRBV28 and TRBJ1-1; D not resolved. The receptor was isolated from a female donor with Graves disease. The CDR3 sequence is CASSLAGLTEAFF. The CDR3 region has the DNA TGTGCCAGCAGTTTAGCGGGGTTGACTGAAGCTTTCTTT.